Below, 17 T cell receptor beta chains from the same sample are listed, as sequenced in a study of shared clonotypes between healthy human individuals. Naive CD8 isolation took CD45RO-negative cells positively selected for CCR7 and excluded terminally differentiated effector memory CD45RA+ cells. TCRdb's table, derived via immunoSEQ multiplex PCR, lists solely in-frame clones and lacks some. The data show approximately 650,000 clones, with about 95% seen just once and roughly 0.1% held by the top ten. The specimen sequenced was naive CD8+ T cells sorted from blood. The receptors stem from a woman aged 25 to 39 in good health.

This chain connects TRBV10-3 to TRBJ1-2, with D unresolved. The length of the CDR3 is 14 residues. From germline, CDR1 is ENHRY and CDR2 SYGVKD. The V end was cut by 3 bases, the J end by 5 bases, with 13 bases between. The CDR3: CAISELMQYYGYTF. The CDR3 bases are TGTGCCATCAGTGAACTCATGCAGTATTATGGCTACACCTTC.

The chain carries TRBV6-5 and TRBJ2-7, with no clear D. CDR1 and CDR2 from the germline V gene are MNHEY and SVGAGI. The CDR3 extends over 16 amino acids. Trimming removed 4 bases at V and 2 bases at J, with 18 bases between. CDR3 DNA: TGTGCCAGCAGTTCCTCATCGACGGGCCCGGCCTACGAGCAGTACTTC. Encoded protein: CASSSSSTGPAYEQYF.

The chain couples TRBV7-6 to TRBJ1-4, with a weak D call TRBD1 (6 bases). Between the trimmed V and J ends, which lost 3 bases and 3 bases, there was a span of 20 bases. The CDR3 consists of 18 residues. Germline V gene data show CDR1 as SGHVS and CDR2 as FNYEAQ. CDR3 DNA: TGTGCCAGCAGCTTCGATCCTCCTACGGACAGTTCTAATGAAAAACTGTTTTTT. Its protein product is CASSFDPPTDSSNEKLFF.

V and J are TRBV19 and TRBJ2-2, with 8 positions matching TRBD1. Trimming took 7 bases from V and 1 from J; bases not matched to a gene: 8. The CDR3 loop spans 16 amino acids. Per germline, CDR1 LNHDA and CDR2 SQIVND (reference sequence). This chain's CDR3 is CASTPSTGVNTGELFF. The CDR3 region has the DNA TGTGCCAGTACACCGTCGACAGGGGTGAACACCGGGGAGCTGTTTTTT.

This rearrangement joins TRBV6-5 to TRBJ2-7; D may match TRBD1 or TRBD2 (5 bases each). CDR1 MNHEY and CDR2 SVGAGI come from the germline V gene. With 6 bases removed from V and 7 bases from J, the gap between germline ends came to 13 bases. This CDR3 has 12 amino acids. The CDR3 loop reads CASSPGTGEQYF. The CDR3 bases are TGTGCCAGCAGCCCCGGGACGGGGGAGCAGTACTTC.

The chain has TRBV27 and TRBJ1-1; 9 positions agree with TRBD1. Germline CDR1 and CDR2: MNHEY and SMNVEV (reference sequence). V shed 5 bases, J shed 3 bases, and the junction held 4 bases outside the gene matches. The CDR3 spans 14 residues. The CDR3 nucleotides read TGTGCCAGCAGTCCTACAGGGGGCCACACTGAAGCTTTCTTT. As protein: CASSPTGGHTEAFF.

This chain links TRBV29-1 with TRBJ2-7; no reliable D call. The germline V gene encodes CDR1 SQVTM and CDR2 ANQGSEA. Trimming left V 6 bases short and J 2 bases short, with 11 bases between. The CDR3 contains 12 residues. CDR3 protein: CSVWAETYEQYF. CDR3 in DNA: TGCAGCGTGTGGGCGGAAACCTACGAGCAGTACTTC.

The rearrangement links TRBV5-1 to TRBJ1-1; D is possibly TRBD1 (6 bases). CDR3 size: 17 residues. V was cut by 0 bases and J by 7 bases, with 22 bases left in between. The germline V gene has CDR1 SGHRS and CDR2 YFSETQ. Here the CDR3 reads CASSLDPQGLVPLEAFF. The CDR3 region has the DNA TGCGCCAGCAGCTTGGACCCGCAGGGGTTGGTTCCCCTTGAAGCTTTCTTT.

The J gene is TRBJ1-5, the V gene TRBV7-9, with D possibly being TRBD1 (5 bases). The CDR3 runs 16 residues. Per the germline V gene, CDR1 is SEHNR and CDR2 is FQNEAQ (reference sequence). V was shortened by 1 base and J by 0 bases, with 10 bases between the two germline ends. CDR3 in DNA: TGTGCCAGCAGCTTAGGATGGGGGTTTAGCAATCAGCCCCAGCATTTT. This gives the protein CASSLGWGFSNQPQHF.

Regarding this clone: The sample has other DNA sequences that encode this CDR3 too. CDR3 in amino acids: CASSLAGHDSNQPQHF. For the CDR3, the DNA is TGTGCCAGCAGCTTAGCCGGACACGATAGCAATCAGCCCCAGCATTTT. The rearrangement uses TRBV7-9 and TRBJ1-5; weak D call: TRBD1 (5 bases). Germline V gene sequence: CDR1 SEHNR, CDR2 FQNEAQ (reference sequence). The V end lost 0 bases, the J end lost 0 bases, and 9 bases lay between the germline ends. This CDR3 spans 16 amino acids.

The chain joins TRBV13 to TRBJ2-2; 8 bases align to TRBD2. In germline, CDR1 is PRHDT, CDR2 FYEKMQ (reference sequence). The J segment lost 4 bases and the V segment lost 3 bases, leaving 7 bases of the junction unmatched. The CDR3 consists of 16 residues. The CDR3 spells CASSFEGLEATGELFF. DNA of the CDR3: TGTGCCAGCAGCTTTGAGGGACTAGAGGCCACCGGGGAGCTGTTTTTT.

The rearrangement links TRBV2 to TRBJ2-7; D unresolved. This CDR3 spans 16 amino acids. Germline CDR1 SNHLY, CDR2 FYNNEI. Trimming took 2 bases from V and 3 from J, leaving 17 bases between them. The CDR3 DNA reads TGTGCCAGCAGTGAAACTGGAGCGCCTATGGACTACGAGCAGTACTTC. Amino acid sequence: CASSETGAPMDYEQYF. Full variable domain (rest looked up from reference TRBV2 and TRBJ2-7): EPEVTQTPSHQVTQMGQEVILRCVPISNHLYFYWYRQILGQKVEFLVSFYNNEISEKSEIFDDQFSVERPDGSNFTLKIRSTKLEDSAMYFCASSETGAPMDYEQYFGPGTRLTVT.

The chain joins TRBV27 to TRBJ2-7, with unresolved D. Germline lookup yields CDR1 MNHEY and CDR2 SMNVEV (reference sequence). CDR3 length: 14 amino acids. Trimming took 2 bases from V and 3 from J, leaving 11 bases between them. For the CDR3, the DNA is TGTGCCAGCAGTTTAGTGGGGTTCGGCTACGAGCAGTACTTC. Protein product: CASSLVGFGYEQYF.

The chain recombines TRBV2 with TRBJ2-1; D unclear. V was clipped by 0 bases and J by 5 bases, with 5 bases between them. Looked up from germline, CDR1 is SNHLY and CDR2 is FYNNEI. There are 13 residues in the CDR3. The CDR3 loop reads CASSEARNNEQFF. CDR3 nucleotides: TGTGCCAGCAGTGAAGCGCGCAACAATGAGCAGTTCTTC.

This chain uses TRBV27 with TRBJ2-3; D may be TRBD1 (5 bases). CDR3 length equals 13 residues. The germline CDR1 and CDR2 sequences are MNHEY and SMNVEV (reference sequence). The V and J ends lost 5 bases and 3 bases respectively, with 9 bases between them. The CDR3 here is CASSPTETDTQYF. CDR3 bases: TGTGCCAGCAGTCCGACAGAGACAGATACGCAGTATTTT.

The chain combines TRBV11-2 with TRBJ2-7, with a possible D match to TRBD1 (5 bases). Trimming took off 6 bases at V and 0 bases at J, with 18 bases between the two ends. The CDR3 runs to 16 residues. The germline CDR1 and CDR2 sequences are SGHAT and FQNNGV. The CDR3: CASSHTGFSLSYEQYF. Here the CDR3 DNA reads TGTGCCAGCAGTCACACAGGTTTTTCCCTCTCCTACGAGCAGTACTTC.

For this clone: Relative to the germline gene, one junction end is altered; a read error may explain this. The chain joins TRBV11-2 to TRBJ2-1; tentative D call: TRBD2 (6 bases). Germline V gives CDR1 SGHAT, CDR2 FQNNGV. CDR3 length: 12 amino acids. The CDR3 is CASSLGPTGALF. In nucleotides, the CDR3 is TGTGCCAGCAGCTTGGGACCTACGGGAGCGCTCTTC.